This T cell receptor (beta chain) stems from a study of shared T cell receptors in the human thymus. The assay was immunoSEQ multiplex PCR, and TCRdb's table has in-frame clones only and misses some. In the table there are some 700,000 clones, around nine tenths of which are singletons. Germline V gene sequence: CDR1 SGHVT, CDR2 SQSDAQ. There are 15 residues in the CDR3. V lost 5 bases and J 4 bases, leaving 18 bases between the germline ends. The data also belong to a second study, concerning human thymus T cells. That work contributes: Immunologically healthy infants in Finland undergoing congenital heart defect surgery were the donors. Thymus was obtained from resections taken during corrective heart surgery. A high degree of thymic repertoire overlap among unrelated individuals was reported in related research.

The gene calls are TRBV7-4 and TRBJ2-7; a weak D match, TRBD2 (6 bases). Specimen: thymocytes. This receptor was taken from a boy under two years old with a congenital heart defect. The CDR3 reads CASSLKGGTAYEQYF. DNA of the CDR3: TGTGCCAGCAGCCTGAAAGGAGGGACGGCTTACGAGCAGTACTTC.